The next 27 T cell receptor beta chains were all read from a single sample in a study of T cells in Graves' hyperthyroidism and ophthalmopathy. Using RNA transcripts as the source, TCR beta CDR3 regions were amplified. Carried out on the TCR CDR3, a first-round RT-PCR used the HTBI primer set. TCRdb re-analysed the multiplex PCR reads in MiXCR, keeping a single row per CDR3 protein. Here the sample spans about 560,000 distinct CDR3 sequences, about a sixth being singletons. Sequenced sample: blood. These receptors originate from a young woman with Graves' hyperthyroidism.

This clonotype showed up many times. V gene TRBV27 combines with J gene TRBJ1-6; a possible D gene is TRBD1 (6 bases). V shed 0 bases and J shed 5 bases, with 11 bases lying between them. The CDR3 contains 16 residues. Germline CDR1 reads MNHEY; CDR2 reads SMNVEV (reference sequence). CDR3 protein: CASSLSRTANNSPLHF. The CDR3 DNA reads TGTGCCAGCAGTTTATCTCGGACAGCGAATAATTCACCCCTCCACTTT.

In this sample, this clonotype turned up many times. The rearrangement links TRBV20-1 to TRBJ1-1, with a possible D match to TRBD1 (5 bases). Per the germline V gene, CDR1 is DFQATT and CDR2 is SNEGSKA (reference sequence). The CDR3 loop spans 12 amino acids. V was pared by 6 bases and J by 1 base, with 9 bases between. The CDR3 coding sequence is TGCAGTGCGAAGGGACCGAACACTGAAGCTTTCTTT. Its translation: CSAKGPNTEAFF.

CDR3 sequence: CASSQEGLVPGQVAKNIQYF. The CDR3 DNA sequence: TGCGCCAGCAGCCAAGAGGGGCTTGTACCGGGACAGGTAGCCAAAAACATTCAGTACTTC. The chain joins TRBV4-1 to TRBJ2-4; 8 bases are shared with TRBD1. J gave up 0 bases and V 0 bases, and 13 bases lay outside the gene matches. The CDR3 sequence is 20 residues long. Germline V CDR1 and CDR2: MGHRA, YSYEKL.

This clonotype has a count of ten or more. The chain combines TRBV12-3 or TRBV12-4 with TRBJ1-2; 8 nucleotides agree with TRBD1. This CDR3 comprises 16 residues. V lost 5 bases and J lost 1; bases outside the gene matches: 9. The CDR3 sequence is CASSPRDRGSNYGYTF. CDR3 bases: TGTGCCAGCAGTCCACGAGACAGGGGCAGTAACTATGGCTACACCTTC.

This clonotype was seen ten or more times. The chain couples TRBV6-1 to TRBJ2-5; D possibly corresponds to TRBD2 (5 bases). There are 13 residues in the CDR3. Germline loops: CDR1 MNHNS, CDR2 SASEGT. V was cut by 8 bases and J by 4 bases, with 14 bases left in between. The CDR3 region has the DNA TGTGCCAGCCGATCCGGACTCTTAGAGACCCAGTACTTC. Amino acids: CASRSGLLETQYF.

V usage is TRBV5-1 and J usage is TRBJ2-2; tentatively, D is TRBD1 (6 bases). The CDR3 length is 16 residues. Per the germline V gene, CDR1 is SGHRS and CDR2 is YFSETQ. Trimming stripped 1 base from V and 2 bases from J, with 12 bases between. The CDR3 is CASSLPQGRNTGELFF. CDR3 nucleotides: TGCGCCAGCAGCTTGCCGCAGGGGAGAAACACCGGGGAGCTGTTTTTT.

This clonotype showed up many times. The V gene is TRBV15, the J gene TRBJ2-5; 11 bases align to TRBD2. CDR3 size: 16 residues. Germline-derived CDR1 and CDR2 are LNHNV and YYDKDF (reference sequence). The V segment lost 1 base and the J segment 5 bases; nucleotides outside the gene matches: 6. The CDR3 sequence is CATSRGTSGSSETQYF. The CDR3 DNA reads TGTGCCACCAGCAGAGGAACTAGCGGGAGTTCGGAGACCCAGTACTTC.

This clonotype came up many times. The V call is TRBV6-1, the J call TRBJ2-3, with 12 bases identical to TRBD2. After removal of 6 bases from V and 0 bases from J, the junction contained 13 bases not matched to a gene. This CDR3 has 19 residues. The germline V gene has CDR1 MNHNS and CDR2 SASEGT. In DNA, the CDR3 is TGTGCCAGCAGCGTGACTAGCGGGAGTCCCGTTGCTAGCACAGATACGCAGTATTTT. It is translated as CASSVTSGSPVASTDTQYF.

This clonotype was recorded at least ten times. The chain links TRBV12-3 or TRBV12-4 to TRBJ2-7; a weak D match, TRBD1 (8 bases). Trimming took 6 bases from V and 0 from J, leaving 15 bases between them. The CDR3 is 15 residues long. As DNA, the CDR3 is TGTGCCAGCAGCTCGACAGGGGAGGGCTCCTACGAGCAGTACTTC. This gives the protein CASSSTGEGSYEQYF.

This clonotype was observed a few times. The chain couples TRBV20-1 to TRBJ1-5; the D is unclear. Trimming shortened V by 6 bases and J by 3 bases, and 12 bases separated the two germline ends. This CDR3 is built from 13 residues. Germline assignment: CDR1 DFQATT and CDR2 SNEGSKA (reference sequence). CDR3 amino acids: CSASEGTNQPQHF. The DNA for the CDR3 is TGCAGTGCCTCGGAGGGAACCAATCAGCCCCAGCATTTT.

This rearrangement joins TRBV7-2 to TRBJ2-1; 10 bases fit TRBD1. Germline V CDR1 and CDR2: SGHTA, FQGNSA. This CDR3 has 14 residues. V trimming: 5 bases; J trimming: 8 bases; junction bases outside the gene matches: 6. The CDR3 region is CASSRGQGSDEQFF. CDR3 in DNA: TGTGCCAGCAGCAGGGGACAGGGGTCTGATGAGCAGTTCTTC.

The rearrangement links TRBV5-1 to TRBJ1-5; 10 bases are shared with TRBD1. Trimming took 4 bases from V and 7 from J; bases not matched to a gene: 5. This CDR3 contains 14 residues. Germline lookup yields CDR1 SGHRS and CDR2 YFSETQ. CDR3 sequence: CASSPGQGEQPQHF. CDR3 DNA: TGCGCCAGCAGCCCTGGACAGGGGGAACAGCCCCAGCATTTT. Combining the CDR3 with reference TRBV5-1 and TRBJ1-5 gives the whole variable domain KAGVTQTPRYLIKTRGQQVTLSCSPISGHRSVSWYQQTPGQGLQFLFEYFSETQRNKGNFPGRFSGRQFSNSRSEMNVSTLELGDSALYLCASSPGQGEQPQHFGDGTRLSIL.

This clonotype was found many times. The chain combines TRBV29-1 with TRBJ2-7, with D tentatively TRBD1 or TRBD2 (5 bases each). This CDR3 is built from 16 residues. The germline V gene encodes CDR1 SQVTM and CDR2 ANQGSEA. V lost 1 base, J lost 6 bases, and 22 bases lay in between. CDR3 region: CSVEVLGTVRKGEQYF. Written as DNA, the CDR3 is TGCAGCGTTGAAGTTTTGGGGACCGTCAGGAAGGGCGAGCAGTACTTC.

The chain has TRBV10-1 and TRBJ2-3; 7 nucleotides match TRBD2. This CDR3 region has 16 residues. Germline CDR1 reads WNHNN; CDR2 reads SYGVQD (reference sequence). V lost 0 bases, J lost 4 bases, and 7 bases stayed unmatched. CDR3 loop: CASSESVAGRADTQYF. The CDR3 nucleotides are TGCGCCAGCAGTGAGTCGGTGGCAGGGAGGGCAGATACGCAGTATTTT.

This clonotype has a handful of counts. The gene calls are TRBV29-1 and TRBJ1-4, with a weak D call TRBD1 (6 bases). Germline CDR1 SQVTM, CDR2 ANQGSEA. The CDR3 spans 11 residues. The CDR3, as DNA: TGCAGTGTACAGGGAGGTGAAAAACTGTTTTTT. Translated, it gives CSVQGGEKLFF.

As regards this clonotype: Sequence at one end of the junction differs from germline and may be a read error. This chain connects TRBV7-6 to TRBJ2-2, with TRBD2 matching over 7 bases. The CDR3 runs 17 residues. Germline lookup yields CDR1 SGHVS and CDR2 FNYEAQ. CDR3 sequence reads: CASSLAGGNSNAGELFF. CDR3 bases: TGTGCCAGCAGCTTAGCGGGGGGGAATTCGAACGCCGGGGAGCTGTTTTTT.

This clonotype was detected a few times. The DNA of the CDR3 is TGTGCCAGTAAGGACCGTTTAAACATTCAGTACTTC. It encodes CASKDRLNIQYF. V and J are TRBV19 and TRBJ2-4; D gene unclear. This CDR3 region has 12 residues. V lost 7 bases and J lost 6, with 10 bases in between. In germline, CDR1 is LNHDA, CDR2 SQIVND (reference sequence).

The sample holds a few counts of this clonotype. The chain joins TRBV15 to TRBJ2-1; TRBD2 matches at 10 bases. Germline trimming cut 6 bases from V and 0 bases from J; bases unmatched to any gene: 8. The V gene's germline CDR1 is LNHNV and CDR2 YYDKDF (reference sequence). The CDR3 spans 17 residues. The CDR3 region is CATRGAGGGNSYNEQFF. CDR3 nucleotides: TGTGCCACCAGAGGAGCGGGGGGGGGGAACTCCTACAATGAGCAGTTCTTC.

Regarding this clonotype: A read error may account for a junction end that differs from germline. The V gene is TRBV5-1, the J gene TRBJ2-7, with D uncertain. Germline V gene lookup returns CDR1 SGHRS and CDR2 YFSETQ. The CDR3 sequence is 13 residues long. CDR3 sequence reads: CASRDRYSYERYF. The CDR3 region has the DNA TGCGCCAGCAGGGACCGATATTCCTACGAGCGGTACTTC.

At least ten counts were recorded for this clonotype. This chain joins TRBV30 and TRBJ1-2; D is unclear. The CDR3 sequence is 14 residues long. The V end lost 2 bases, the J end lost 0 bases, and 10 bases lay between the germline ends. CDR1 is GTSNPN, CDR2 SVGIG, per germline (reference sequence). The CDR3 reads CAWSLGEANYGYTF. CDR3 DNA sequence: TGTGCCTGGAGTCTCGGTGAAGCTAACTATGGCTACACCTTC.

In this sample, this clonotype turned up many times. The V and J genes are TRBV10-3 and TRBJ1-1, with 8 bases lining up with TRBD1. The V segment lost 4 bases and the J segment 4 bases; nucleotides outside the gene matches: 14. Germline lookup yields CDR1 ENHRY and CDR2 SYGVKD. CDR3 length equals 17 residues. CDR3 bases: TGTGCCATCAGTGGGCCCGGACAGGGAAAGGGGTCCACTGAAGCTTTCTTT. Amino acids: CAISGPGQGKGSTEAFF.

V usage is TRBV7-6 and J usage is TRBJ2-1; 8 positions match TRBD2. CDR3 length equals 15 residues. Germline V gives CDR1 SGHVS, CDR2 FNYEAQ. J gave up 0 bases and V 3 bases, and 1 base lay outside the gene matches. The CDR3 is CASSFGGDSYNEQFF. CDR3 nucleotides: TGTGCCAGCAGCTTCGGGGGGGACTCCTACAATGAGCAGTTCTTC.

This chain links TRBV6-5 with TRBJ2-3; 9 nucleotides line up with TRBD1. Germline V lookup: CDR1 MNHEY, CDR2 SVGAGI. This CDR3 is built from 17 residues. V shed 3 bases and J 4 bases; nucleotides not matched to a gene: 11. CDR3 nucleotide sequence: TGTGCCAGCAGTTATACCCGATCAACAGGGGGCCCAGATACGCAGTATTTT. This translates into CASSYTRSTGGPDTQYF.

This rearrangement joins TRBV6-1 to TRBJ1-4, with D hard to call. The CDR3 is made up of 16 amino acids. V lost 6 bases and J lost 2, with 16 bases in between. Germline V CDR1 and CDR2: MNHNS, SASEGT. Here the CDR3 DNA reads TGTGCCAGCAGCCGCCGGGCCGGGATCACTAATGAAAAACTGTTTTTT. Amino acids: CASSRRAGITNEKLFF.

This clonotype was counted at least ten times. The CDR3 DNA reads TGTGCCAGCAGTTTTCGTGGGGGGTCCGCTGAAGCTTTCTTT. Protein sequence: CASSFRGGSAEAFF. This chain links TRBV28 with TRBJ1-1, with D perhaps TRBD1 (5 bases). The CDR3 spans 14 residues. CDR1 MDHEN and CDR2 SYDVKM come from the germline V gene. V shed 3 bases and J shed 6 bases, with 14 bases lying between them.

This clonotype was seen at least ten times. The rearrangement links TRBV7-8 to TRBJ2-7; TRBD1 matches 9 bases. The CDR3 sequence is 15 residues long. CDR1 and CDR2 (germline): SGHVS, FQNEAQ. Trimming removed 5 bases from V and 3 bases from J; junction bases left unmatched: 8. CDR3 amino acids: CASSPRQGVYYEQYF. The CDR3 DNA follows: TGTGCCAGCAGCCCACGACAGGGGGTTTACTACGAGCAGTACTTC. The full variable domain, in which reference TRBV7-8 and TRBJ2-7 provide the parts outside the CDR3, is GAGVSQSPRYKVAKRGQDVALRCDPISGHVSLFWYQQALGQGPEFLTYFQNEAQLDKSGLPSDRFFAERPEGSVSTLKIQRTQQEDSAVYLCASSPRQGVYYEQYFGPGTRLTVT.

This clonotype has just a few counts. The chain uses TRBV27 and TRBJ1-2; D is ambiguous. V lost 6 bases, J lost 7 bases, and 21 bases lay in between. Germline CDR1 is MNHEY and CDR2 is SMNVEV (reference sequence). The CDR3 sequence is 15 residues long. The CDR3 DNA reads TGTGCCAGCAGCCCCCAAGGAAGGGTTGAAAGTGGCTACACCTTC. It specifies CASSPQGRVESGYTF.